The rows below give T cell receptor beta chains drawn from one sample of a study of CD8+ T cells in alopecia areata. Libraries were prepared by immunoSEQ multiplex PCR; TCRdb keeps only in-frame clonotypes and omits some of them. The sample lists over 85,000 clones, 35% to 50% occurring once. The sequencing input was CD4+ T cells sorted from blood. The source is a human donor with alopecia areata. Both conserved end residues are part of each CDR3. The order of the fields is V gene, clone size, J gene, D gene, CDR3 protein, CDR3 DNA. The D gene is left open where the match is weak. Not every row has a clone size; where given, it reads once, few, many or a size class.

V gene: TRBV4-3
clone size: NA
J gene: TRBJ2-4
D gene: NA
CDR3 protein: CASSPLSSGNIQYF
CDR3 DNA: TGCGCCAGCAGCCCTCTATCATCCGGAAACATTCAGTACTTC

V gene: TRBV2
clone size: NA
J gene: TRBJ1-5
D gene: NA
CDR3 protein: CASSEAGSLHQPQHF
CDR3 DNA: TGTGCCAGCAGTGAAGCGGGCAGCCTTCATCAGCCCCAGCATTTT

V gene: TRBV20-1
clone size: NA
J gene: TRBJ2-1
D gene: NA
CDR3 protein: CSASLEQFF
CDR3 DNA: TGCAGTGCTAGTCTCGAGCAGTTCTTC

V gene: TRBV29-1
clone size: NA
J gene: TRBJ2-5
D gene: NA
CDR3 protein: CSVNVGETQYF
CDR3 DNA: TGCAGCGTTAACGTCGGGGAGACCCAGTACTTC

V gene: TRBV7-2
clone size: few
J gene: TRBJ2-5
D gene: NA
CDR3 protein: CASSQEETQYF
CDR3 DNA: TGTGCCAGCAGCCAAGAAGAGACCCAGTACTTC

V gene: TRBV28
clone size: few
J gene: TRBJ1-1
D gene: NA
CDR3 protein: CASSPPVAGSNTEAFF
CDR3 DNA: TGTGCCAGCAGTCCCCCTGTCGCGGGGTCGAACACTGAAGCTTTCTTT

V gene: TRBV29-1
clone size: few
J gene: TRBJ2-3
D gene: NA
CDR3 protein: CSGAGGTDTQYF
CDR3 DNA: TGCAGCGGAGCTGGTGGCACAGATACGCAGTATTTT

V gene: TRBV29-1
clone size: NA
J gene: TRBJ2-2
D gene: TRBD2
CDR3 protein: CSVDIAGANGELFF
CDR3 DNA: TGCAGCGTGGATATAGCGGGAGCGAACGGGGAGCTGTTTTTT

V gene: TRBV6-6
clone size: NA
J gene: TRBJ1-5
D gene: NA
CDR3 protein: CASSDVKRDQPQHF
CDR3 DNA: TGTGCCAGCAGTGACGTGAAAAGGGATCAGCCCCAGCATTTT

V gene: TRBV18
clone size: few
J gene: TRBJ1-2
D gene: NA
CDR3 protein: CASSLNRENYGYTF
CDR3 DNA: TGTGCCAGCTCACTCAACAGGGAGAACTATGGCTACACCTTC

V gene: TRBV7-8
clone size: NA
J gene: TRBJ2-5
D gene: TRBD2
CDR3 protein: CASSLETSGPNSQETQYF
CDR3 DNA: TGTGCCAGCAGCTTAGAGACTAGCGGGCCGAACTCGCAAGAGACCCAGTACTTC

V gene: TRBV5-1
clone size: NA
J gene: TRBJ2-3
D gene: TRBD2
CDR3 protein: CASSRTGTSGTDTQYF
CDR3 DNA: TGCGCCAGCAGCCGAACCGGGACTAGCGGCACAGATACGCAGTATTTT

V gene: TRBV29-1
clone size: NA
J gene: TRBJ2-6
D gene: NA
CDR3 protein: CSAVLSGANVLTF
CDR3 DNA: TGCAGCGCCGTCCTCTCTGGGGCCAACGTCCTGACTTTC

V gene: TRBV2
clone size: few
J gene: TRBJ2-5
D gene: NA
CDR3 protein: CASNPGGENF
CDR3 DNA: TGTGCCAGCAATCCGGGGGGCGAGAACTTC

V gene: TRBV30
clone size: NA
J gene: TRBJ1-2
D gene: NA
CDR3 protein: CAWTGQTLYGYTF
CDR3 DNA: TGTGCCTGGACTGGACAGACGCTATATGGCTACACCTTC

V gene: TRBV30
clone size: NA
J gene: TRBJ2-7
D gene: NA
CDR3 protein: CAWSVGGEQYF
CDR3 DNA: TGTGCCTGGAGTGTAGGGGGCGAGCAGTACTTC

V gene: TRBV2
clone size: NA
J gene: TRBJ2-7
D gene: NA
CDR3 protein: CASSETYF
CDR3 DNA: TGTGCCAGCAGTGAGACGTACTTC

V gene: TRBV6-5
clone size: few
J gene: TRBJ2-1
D gene: NA
CDR3 protein: CASRSGPGYNEQFF
CDR3 DNA: TGTGCCAGCAGGTCGGGGCCGGGGTACAATGAGCAGTTCTTC

V gene: TRBV6-5
clone size: NA
J gene: TRBJ2-7
D gene: TRBD2
CDR3 protein: CASVGKRGVSYEQYF
CDR3 DNA: TGTGCCAGCGTCGGGAAGCGGGGGGTTTCCTACGAGCAGTACTTC

V gene: TRBV29-1
clone size: NA
J gene: TRBJ2-1
D gene: TRBD2
CDR3 protein: CSTPGTSGGLNEQFF
CDR3 DNA: TGCAGCACCCCGGGGACTAGCGGGGGGCTGAATGAGCAGTTCTTC

V gene: TRBV30
clone size: NA
J gene: TRBJ2-1
D gene: NA
CDR3 protein: CAWSFRGAEGNEQFF
CDR3 DNA: TGTGCCTGGAGCTTTAGAGGGGCGGAGGGGAATGAGCAGTTCTTC

V gene: TRBV5-1
clone size: NA
J gene: TRBJ2-5
D gene: NA
CDR3 protein: CASSLVRGQETQYF
CDR3 DNA: TGCGCCAGCAGCTTGGTTCGAGGGCAAGAGACCCAGTACTTC

V gene: TRBV7-9
clone size: NA
J gene: TRBJ2-4
D gene: NA
CDR3 protein: CASAEEHIQYF
CDR3 DNA: TGTGCCAGTGCAGAGGAGCACATTCAGTACTTC

V gene: TRBV7-2
clone size: NA
J gene: TRBJ1-1
D gene: NA
CDR3 protein: CASSFRRGSTEAFF
CDR3 DNA: TGTGCCAGCAGCTTTCGACGGGGAAGCACTGAAGCTTTCTTT

V gene: TRBV5-6
clone size: NA
J gene: TRBJ2-3
D gene: NA
CDR3 protein: CASSPPTRADTQYF
CDR3 DNA: TGTGCCAGCAGCCCCCCGACTCGGGCAGATACGCAGTATTTT

V gene: TRBV14
clone size: NA
J gene: TRBJ2-3
D gene: NA
CDR3 protein: CASSQGYRAGSTDTQYF
CDR3 DNA: TGTGCCAGCAGCCAAGGCTACAGGGCGGGAAGCACAGATACGCAGTATTTT

V gene: TRBV25-1
clone size: few
J gene: TRBJ2-7
D gene: NA
CDR3 protein: CASSPGSYEQYF
CDR3 DNA: TGTGCCAGCAGCCCGGGGTCCTACGAGCAGTACTTC

V gene: TRBV2
clone size: NA
J gene: TRBJ2-5
D gene: TRBD1
CDR3 protein: CASRGTAVSEETQYF
CDR3 DNA: TGTGCCAGCAGAGGGACAGCGGTATCGGAAGAGACCCAGTACTTC

V gene: TRBV20-1
clone size: few
J gene: TRBJ1-2
D gene: NA
CDR3 protein: CSATPNYGYTF
CDR3 DNA: TGCAGTGCTACTCCTAACTATGGCTACACCTTC

V gene: TRBV4-1
clone size: few
J gene: TRBJ2-2
D gene: NA
CDR3 protein: CASSLLNGETGELFF
CDR3 DNA: TGCGCCAGCAGCCTCCTCAACGGGGAGACCGGGGAGCTGTTTTTT

V gene: TRBV29-1
clone size: NA
J gene: TRBJ1-6
D gene: NA
CDR3 protein: CSVERVGGNSPLHF
CDR3 DNA: TGCAGCGTTGAAAGGGTGGGAGGGAATTCACCCCTCCACTTT

V gene: TRBV6-5
clone size: NA
J gene: TRBJ1-6
D gene: NA
CDR3 protein: CASSYLFVGSPLHF
CDR3 DNA: TGTGCCAGCAGTTATCTCTTCGTAGGGTCACCCCTCCACTTT

V gene: TRBV19
clone size: NA
J gene: TRBJ2-2
D gene: NA
CDR3 protein: CATTDRNTGELFF
CDR3 DNA: TGTGCAACAACGGACAGGAACACCGGGGAGCTGTTTTTT

V gene: TRBV29-1
clone size: few
J gene: TRBJ1-1
D gene: NA
CDR3 protein: CSVQGMNTEAFF
CDR3 DNA: TGCAGCGTTCAGGGGATGAACACTGAAGCTTTCTTT

V gene: TRBV11-2
clone size: NA
J gene: TRBJ2-1
D gene: NA
CDR3 protein: CASSLVTVYNEQFF
CDR3 DNA: TGTGCCAGCAGCTTAGTGACCGTGTACAATGAGCAGTTCTTC

V gene: TRBV29-1
clone size: NA
J gene: TRBJ2-5
D gene: NA
CDR3 protein: CSVEETQYF
CDR3 DNA: TGCAGCGTAGAAGAGACCCAGTACTTC

V gene: TRBV30
clone size: NA
J gene: TRBJ2-5
D gene: NA
CDR3 protein: CAWSVFSGRETQYF
CDR3 DNA: TGTGCCTGGAGTGTATTCAGCGGTAGAGAGACCCAGTACTTC

V gene: TRBV5-1
clone size: NA
J gene: TRBJ1-6
D gene: NA
CDR3 protein: CASSLGRLDAYNSPLHF
CDR3 DNA: TGCGCCAGCAGCTTGGGGCGGTTGGACGCCTATAATTCACCCCTCCACTTT

V gene: TRBV23-1
clone size: NA
J gene: TRBJ2-5
D gene: TRBD1
CDR3 protein: CASSQNPAGGQETQYF
CDR3 DNA: TGCGCCAGCAGTCAAAACCCGGCAGGGGGCCAAGAGACCCAGTACTTC

V gene: TRBV6-5
clone size: NA
J gene: TRBJ1-2
D gene: NA
CDR3 protein: CASSTSGSVYGYTF
CDR3 DNA: TGTGCCAGCAGTACCTCCGGGTCTGTTTATGGCTACACCTTC

V gene: TRBV4-3
clone size: NA
J gene: TRBJ2-7
D gene: NA
CDR3 protein: CASSQWLANHYEQYF
CDR3 DNA: TGCGCCAGCAGCCAATGGCTAGCGAACCACTACGAGCAGTACTTC

V gene: TRBV30
clone size: NA
J gene: TRBJ1-5
D gene: NA
CDR3 protein: CAWTDKGRGNQPQHF
CDR3 DNA: TGTGCCTGGACCGATAAGGGGAGAGGCAATCAGCCCCAGCATTTT